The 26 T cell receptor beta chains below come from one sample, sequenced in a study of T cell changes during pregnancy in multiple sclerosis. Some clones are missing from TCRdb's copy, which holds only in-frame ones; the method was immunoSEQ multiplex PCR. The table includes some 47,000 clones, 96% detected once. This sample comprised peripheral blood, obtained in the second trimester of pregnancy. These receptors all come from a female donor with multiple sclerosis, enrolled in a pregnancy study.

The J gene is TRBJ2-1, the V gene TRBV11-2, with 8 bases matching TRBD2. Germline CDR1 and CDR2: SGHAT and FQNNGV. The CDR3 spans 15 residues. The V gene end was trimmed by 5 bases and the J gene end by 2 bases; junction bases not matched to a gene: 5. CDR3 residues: CASSASGGAYNEQFF. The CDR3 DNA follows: TGTGCCAGCAGCGCGAGCGGGGGCGCCTACAATGAGCAGTTCTTC.

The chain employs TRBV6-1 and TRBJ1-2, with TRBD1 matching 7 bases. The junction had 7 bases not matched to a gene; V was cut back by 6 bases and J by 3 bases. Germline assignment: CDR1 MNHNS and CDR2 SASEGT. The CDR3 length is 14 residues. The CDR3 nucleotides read TGTGCCAGCAGGGCGACAGGGAAGGACTATGGCTACACCTTC. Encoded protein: CASRATGKDYGYTF.

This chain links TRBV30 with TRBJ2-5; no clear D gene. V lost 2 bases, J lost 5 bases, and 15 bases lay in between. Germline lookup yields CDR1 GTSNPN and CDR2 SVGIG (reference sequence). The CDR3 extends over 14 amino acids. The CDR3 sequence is CAWSPPDKPETQYF. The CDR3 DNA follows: TGTGCCTGGAGTCCCCCCGACAAACCGGAGACCCAGTACTTC.

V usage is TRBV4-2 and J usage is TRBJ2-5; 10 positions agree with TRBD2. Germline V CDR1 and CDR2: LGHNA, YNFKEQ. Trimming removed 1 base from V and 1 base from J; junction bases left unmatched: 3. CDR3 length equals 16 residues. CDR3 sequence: CASSQGLAGAQETQYF. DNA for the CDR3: TGTGCCAGCAGCCAAGGGCTAGCGGGGGCCCAAGAGACCCAGTACTTC.

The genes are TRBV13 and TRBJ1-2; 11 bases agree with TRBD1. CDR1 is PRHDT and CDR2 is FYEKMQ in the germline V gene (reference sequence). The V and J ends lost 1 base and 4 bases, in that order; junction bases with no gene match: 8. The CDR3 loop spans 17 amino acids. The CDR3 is CASSLARTGGAIYGYTF. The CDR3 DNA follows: TGTGCCAGCAGCTTAGCCCGGACAGGGGGCGCAATCTATGGCTACACCTTC.

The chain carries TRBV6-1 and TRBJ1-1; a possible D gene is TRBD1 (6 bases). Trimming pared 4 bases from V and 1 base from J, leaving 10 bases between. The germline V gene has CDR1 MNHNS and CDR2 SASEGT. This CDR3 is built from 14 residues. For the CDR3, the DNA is TGTGCCAGCAGTGTACTCAGGGGGAACACTGAAGCTTTCTTT. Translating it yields CASSVLRGNTEAFF.

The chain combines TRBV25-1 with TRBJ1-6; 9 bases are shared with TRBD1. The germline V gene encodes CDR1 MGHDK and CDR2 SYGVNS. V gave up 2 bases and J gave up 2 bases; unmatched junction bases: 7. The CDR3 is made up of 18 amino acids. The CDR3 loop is CASSEEDRGITYNSPLHF. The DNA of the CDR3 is TGTGCCAGCAGTGAAGAAGACAGGGGGATCACCTATAATTCACCCCTCCACTTT.

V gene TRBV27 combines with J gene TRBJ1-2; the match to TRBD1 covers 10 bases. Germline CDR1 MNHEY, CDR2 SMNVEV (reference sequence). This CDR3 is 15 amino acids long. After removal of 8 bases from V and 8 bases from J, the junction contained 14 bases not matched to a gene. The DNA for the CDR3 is TGTGCCAGCGGGATTCCGGGACAGGGGTTAAGGGGCTACACCTTC. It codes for CASGIPGQGLRGYTF.

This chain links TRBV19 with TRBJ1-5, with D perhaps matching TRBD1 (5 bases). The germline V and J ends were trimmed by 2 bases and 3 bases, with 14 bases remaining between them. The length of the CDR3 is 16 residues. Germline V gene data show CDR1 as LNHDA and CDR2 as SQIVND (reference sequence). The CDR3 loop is CASSILGQGINQPQHF. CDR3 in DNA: TGTGCCAGTAGTATATTGGGTCAGGGCATCAATCAGCCCCAGCATTTT.

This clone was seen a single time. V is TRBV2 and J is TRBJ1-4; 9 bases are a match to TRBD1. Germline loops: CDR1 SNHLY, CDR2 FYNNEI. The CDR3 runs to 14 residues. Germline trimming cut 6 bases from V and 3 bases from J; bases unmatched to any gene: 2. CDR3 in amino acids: CASSGTGSNEKLFF. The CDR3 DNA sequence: TGTGCCAGCAGCGGGACAGGGTCTAATGAAAAACTGTTTTTT.

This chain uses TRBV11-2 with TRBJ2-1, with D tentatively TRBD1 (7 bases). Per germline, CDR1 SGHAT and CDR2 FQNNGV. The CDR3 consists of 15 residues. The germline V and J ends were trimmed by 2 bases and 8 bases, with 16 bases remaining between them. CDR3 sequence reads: CASSLTVSRGDEQFF. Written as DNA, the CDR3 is TGTGCCAGCAGCTTAACCGTTAGCAGGGGGGATGAGCAGTTCTTC.

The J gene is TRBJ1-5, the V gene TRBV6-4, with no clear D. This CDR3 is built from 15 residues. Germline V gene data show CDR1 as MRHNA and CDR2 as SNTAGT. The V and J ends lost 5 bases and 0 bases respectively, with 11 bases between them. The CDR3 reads CASSLTGDSNQPQHF. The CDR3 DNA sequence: TGTGCCAGCAGTTTGACGGGAGATAGCAATCAGCCCCAGCATTTT.

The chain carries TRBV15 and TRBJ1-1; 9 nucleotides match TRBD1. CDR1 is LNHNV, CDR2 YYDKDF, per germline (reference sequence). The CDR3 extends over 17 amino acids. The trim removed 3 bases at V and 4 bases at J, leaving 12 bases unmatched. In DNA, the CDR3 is TGTGCCACCAGCAGGCTCCAGGGACAGGGAAGAAGCACTGAAGCTTTCTTT. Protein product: CATSRLQGQGRSTEAFF.

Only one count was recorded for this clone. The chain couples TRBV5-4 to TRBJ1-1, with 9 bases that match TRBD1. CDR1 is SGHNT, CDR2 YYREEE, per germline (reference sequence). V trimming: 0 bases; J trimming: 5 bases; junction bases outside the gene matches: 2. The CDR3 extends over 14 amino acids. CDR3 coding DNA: TGTGCCAGCAGCTTGGCGGGGACAGGGACTGAAGCTTTCTTT. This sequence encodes CASSLAGTGTEAFF.

CDR3 bases: TGCGCCAGCAGCCAAGATATAGCGTTTTACGAGCAGTACTTC. Its protein is CASSQDIAFYEQYF. V usage is TRBV4-1 and J usage is TRBJ2-7; tentative D call: TRBD2 (5 bases). The CDR3 runs 14 residues. V was pared by 0 bases and J by 4 bases, with 10 bases between. CDR1 is MGHRA, CDR2 YSYEKL, per germline.

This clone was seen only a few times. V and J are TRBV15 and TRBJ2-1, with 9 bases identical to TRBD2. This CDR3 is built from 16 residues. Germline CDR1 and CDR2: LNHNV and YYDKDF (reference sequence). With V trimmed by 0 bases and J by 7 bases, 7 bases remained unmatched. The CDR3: CATSRDLGGRVNEQFF. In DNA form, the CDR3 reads TGTGCCACCAGCAGAGATCTCGGCGGGAGGGTTAATGAGCAGTTCTTC. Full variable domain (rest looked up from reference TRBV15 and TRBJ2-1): DAMVIQNPRYQVTQFGKPVTLSCSQTLNHNVMYWYQQKSSQAPKLLFHYYDKDFNNEADTPDNFQSRRPNTSFCFLDIRSPGLGDTAMYLCATSRDLGGRVNEQFFGPGTRLTVL.

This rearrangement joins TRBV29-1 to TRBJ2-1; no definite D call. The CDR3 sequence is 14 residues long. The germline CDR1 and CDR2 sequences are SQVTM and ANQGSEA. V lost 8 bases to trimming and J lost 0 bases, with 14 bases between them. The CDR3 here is CSSRSLLSYNEQFF. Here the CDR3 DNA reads TGCAGCTCTCGGAGCTTACTCTCCTACAATGAGCAGTTCTTC.

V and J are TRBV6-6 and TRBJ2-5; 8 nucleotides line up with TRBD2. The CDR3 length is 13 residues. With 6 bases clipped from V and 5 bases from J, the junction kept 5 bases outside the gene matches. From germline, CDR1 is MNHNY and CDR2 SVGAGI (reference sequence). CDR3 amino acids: CASSLAGGETQYF. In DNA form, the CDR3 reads TGTGCCAGCAGCCTAGCGGGCGGCGAGACCCAGTACTTC.

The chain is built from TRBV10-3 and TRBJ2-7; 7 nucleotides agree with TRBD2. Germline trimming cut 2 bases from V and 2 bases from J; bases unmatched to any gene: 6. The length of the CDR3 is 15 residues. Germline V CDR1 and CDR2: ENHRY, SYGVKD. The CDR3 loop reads CAISEQRGNTYEQYF. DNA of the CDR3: TGTGCCATCAGTGAGCAGCGGGGTAACACCTACGAGCAGTACTTC.

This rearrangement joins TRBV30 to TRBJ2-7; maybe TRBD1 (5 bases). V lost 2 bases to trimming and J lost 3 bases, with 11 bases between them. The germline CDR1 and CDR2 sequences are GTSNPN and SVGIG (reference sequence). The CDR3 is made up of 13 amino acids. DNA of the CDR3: TGTGCCTGGAGTTCCGACAGCCGCTACGAGCAGTACTTC. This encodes CAWSSDSRYEQYF.

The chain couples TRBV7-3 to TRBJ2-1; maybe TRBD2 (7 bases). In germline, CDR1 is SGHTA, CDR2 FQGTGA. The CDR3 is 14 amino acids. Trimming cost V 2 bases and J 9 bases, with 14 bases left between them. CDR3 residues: CASSLSGGKGEQFF. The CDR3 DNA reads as TGTGCCAGCAGCTTATCGGGGGGCAAAGGTGAGCAGTTCTTC.

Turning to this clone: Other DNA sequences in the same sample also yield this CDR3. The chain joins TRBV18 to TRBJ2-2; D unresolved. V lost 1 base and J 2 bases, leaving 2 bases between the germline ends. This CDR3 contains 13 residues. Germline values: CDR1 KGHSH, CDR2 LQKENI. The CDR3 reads CASSPLNTGELFF. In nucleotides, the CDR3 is TGTGCCAGCTCACCACTAAACACCGGGGAGCTGTTTTTT.

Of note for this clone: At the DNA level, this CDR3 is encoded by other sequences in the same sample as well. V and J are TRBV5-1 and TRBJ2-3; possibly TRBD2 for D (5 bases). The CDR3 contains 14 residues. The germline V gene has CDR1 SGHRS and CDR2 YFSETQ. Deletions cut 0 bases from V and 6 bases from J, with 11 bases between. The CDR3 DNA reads TGCGCCAGCAGCTTGGGAGGGTTCCCCGATACGCAGTATTTT. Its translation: CASSLGGFPDTQYF.

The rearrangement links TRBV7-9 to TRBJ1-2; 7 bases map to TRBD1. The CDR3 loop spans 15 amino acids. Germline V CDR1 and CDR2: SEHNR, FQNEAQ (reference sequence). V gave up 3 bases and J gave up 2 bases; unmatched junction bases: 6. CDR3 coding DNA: TGTGCCAGCAGCTTCACAGGGGCGAGAAACTATGGCTACACCTTC. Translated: CASSFTGARNYGYTF.

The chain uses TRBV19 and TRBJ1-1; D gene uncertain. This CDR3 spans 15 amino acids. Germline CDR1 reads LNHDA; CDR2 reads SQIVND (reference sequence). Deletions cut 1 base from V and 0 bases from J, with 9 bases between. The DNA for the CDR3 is TGTGCCAGTAGTATAGTTGGGAGAATGAACACTGAAGCTTTCTTT. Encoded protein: CASSIVGRMNTEAFF.

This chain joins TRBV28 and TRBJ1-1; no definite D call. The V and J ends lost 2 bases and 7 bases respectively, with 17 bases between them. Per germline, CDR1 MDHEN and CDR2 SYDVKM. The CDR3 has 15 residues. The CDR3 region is CASSLRGLFKNEAFF. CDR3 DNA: TGTGCCAGCAGTTTACGCGGACTATTTAAAAATGAAGCTTTCTTT.